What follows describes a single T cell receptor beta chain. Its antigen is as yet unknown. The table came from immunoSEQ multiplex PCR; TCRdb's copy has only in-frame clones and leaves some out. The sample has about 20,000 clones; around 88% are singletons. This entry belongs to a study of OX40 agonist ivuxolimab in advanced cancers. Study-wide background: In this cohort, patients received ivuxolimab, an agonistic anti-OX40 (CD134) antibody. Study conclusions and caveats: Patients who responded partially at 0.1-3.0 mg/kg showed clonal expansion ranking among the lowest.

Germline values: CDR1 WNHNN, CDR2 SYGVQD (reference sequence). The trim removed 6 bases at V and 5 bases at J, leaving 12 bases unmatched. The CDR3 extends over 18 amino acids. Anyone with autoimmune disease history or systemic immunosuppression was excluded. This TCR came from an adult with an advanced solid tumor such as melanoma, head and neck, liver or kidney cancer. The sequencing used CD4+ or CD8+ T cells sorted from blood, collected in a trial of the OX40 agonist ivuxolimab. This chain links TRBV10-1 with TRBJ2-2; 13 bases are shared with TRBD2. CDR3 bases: TGCGCCAGCAGCAACTGGACTAGCGGGAGCCTGAGTACCGGGGAGCTGTTTTTT. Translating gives CASSNWTSGSLSTGELFF.